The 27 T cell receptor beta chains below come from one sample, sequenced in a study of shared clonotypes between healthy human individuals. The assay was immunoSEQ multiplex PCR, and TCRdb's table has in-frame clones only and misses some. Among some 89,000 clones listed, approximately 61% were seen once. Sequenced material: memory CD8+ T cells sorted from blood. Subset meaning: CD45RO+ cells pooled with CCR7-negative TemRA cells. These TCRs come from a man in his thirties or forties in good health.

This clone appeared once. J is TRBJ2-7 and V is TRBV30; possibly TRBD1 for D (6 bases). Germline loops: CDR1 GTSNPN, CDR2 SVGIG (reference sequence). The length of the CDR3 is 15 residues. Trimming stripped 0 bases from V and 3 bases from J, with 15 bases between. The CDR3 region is CAWSVSGATHYEQYF. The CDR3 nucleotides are TGTGCCTGGAGTGTATCAGGGGCGACACACTACGAGCAGTACTTC.

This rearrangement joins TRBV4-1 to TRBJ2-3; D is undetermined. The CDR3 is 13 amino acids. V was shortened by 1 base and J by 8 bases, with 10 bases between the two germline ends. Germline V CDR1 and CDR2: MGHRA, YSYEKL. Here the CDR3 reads CASSQARQPTQYF. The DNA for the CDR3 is TGCGCCAGCAGCCAAGCCCGGCAGCCTACGCAGTATTTT.

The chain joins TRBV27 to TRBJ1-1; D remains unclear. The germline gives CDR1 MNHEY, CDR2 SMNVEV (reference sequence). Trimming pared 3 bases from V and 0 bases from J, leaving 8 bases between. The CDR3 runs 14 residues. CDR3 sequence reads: CASSFDFMNTEAFF. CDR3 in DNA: TGTGCCAGCAGTTTCGACTTCATGAACACTGAAGCTTTCTTT.

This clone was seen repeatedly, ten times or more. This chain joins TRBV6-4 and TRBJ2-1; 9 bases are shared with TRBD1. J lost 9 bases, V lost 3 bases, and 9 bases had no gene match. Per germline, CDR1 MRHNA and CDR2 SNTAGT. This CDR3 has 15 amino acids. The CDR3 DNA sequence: TGTGCCAGCAGTGAGACAGGGGGGTCTGTTGGTGAGCAGTTCTTC. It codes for CASSETGGSVGEQFF.

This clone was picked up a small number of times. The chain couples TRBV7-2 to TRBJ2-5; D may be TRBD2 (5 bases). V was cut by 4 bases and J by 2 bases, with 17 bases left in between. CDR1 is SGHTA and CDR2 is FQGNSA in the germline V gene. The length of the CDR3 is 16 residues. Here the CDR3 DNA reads TGTGCCAGCAGCTCCCGATTGGACTCGGTGCAAGAGACCCAGTACTTC. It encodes CASSSRLDSVQETQYF.

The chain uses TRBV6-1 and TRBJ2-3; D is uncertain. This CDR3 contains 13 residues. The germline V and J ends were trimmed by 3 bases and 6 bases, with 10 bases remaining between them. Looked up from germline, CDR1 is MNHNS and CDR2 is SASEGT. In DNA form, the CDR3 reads TGTGCCAGCAGTGATTTTATTATTGATACGCAGTATTTT. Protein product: CASSDFIIDTQYF.

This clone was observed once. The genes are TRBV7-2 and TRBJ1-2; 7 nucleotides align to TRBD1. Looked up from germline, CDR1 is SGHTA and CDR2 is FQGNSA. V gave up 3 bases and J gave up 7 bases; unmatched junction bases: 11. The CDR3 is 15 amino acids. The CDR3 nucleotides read TGTGCCAGCAGCTTTGGGACAGACTTCTTGAGTGGCTACACCTTC. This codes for CASSFGTDFLSGYTF.

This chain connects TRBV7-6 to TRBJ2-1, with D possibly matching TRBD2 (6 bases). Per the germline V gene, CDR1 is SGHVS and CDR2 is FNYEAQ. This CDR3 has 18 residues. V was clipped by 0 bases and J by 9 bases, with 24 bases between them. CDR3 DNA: TGTGCCAGCAGCTTAGCGCCTTCAATGAGAGGCAGGGAGGTTGAGCAGTTCTTC. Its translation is CASSLAPSMRGREVEQFF.

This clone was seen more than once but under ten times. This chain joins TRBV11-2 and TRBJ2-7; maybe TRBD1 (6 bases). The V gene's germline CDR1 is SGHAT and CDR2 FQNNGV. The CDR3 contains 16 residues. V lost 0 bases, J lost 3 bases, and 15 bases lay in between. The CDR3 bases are TGTGCCAGCAGCTTAGATCAAGCAGGGGCCAACTACGAGCAGTACTTC. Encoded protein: CASSLDQAGANYEQYF.

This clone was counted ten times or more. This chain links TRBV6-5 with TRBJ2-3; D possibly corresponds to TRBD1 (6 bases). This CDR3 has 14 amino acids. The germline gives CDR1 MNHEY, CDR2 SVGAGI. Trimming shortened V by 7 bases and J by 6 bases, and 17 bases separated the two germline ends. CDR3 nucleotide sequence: TGTGCCAGCACTAAGGGGGTAGAGGGGGATACGCAGTATTTT. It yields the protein CASTKGVEGDTQYF.

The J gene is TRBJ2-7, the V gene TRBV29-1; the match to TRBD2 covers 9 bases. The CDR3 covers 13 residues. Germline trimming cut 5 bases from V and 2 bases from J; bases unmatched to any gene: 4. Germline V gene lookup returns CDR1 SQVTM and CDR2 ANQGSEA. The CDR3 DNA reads TGCAGCGTTTTAGCGGGAGTAGCCTACGAGCAGTACTTC. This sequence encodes CSVLAGVAYEQYF.

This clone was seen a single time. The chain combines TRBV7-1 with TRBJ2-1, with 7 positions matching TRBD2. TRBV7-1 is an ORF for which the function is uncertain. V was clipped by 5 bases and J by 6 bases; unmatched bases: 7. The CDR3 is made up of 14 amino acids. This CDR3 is CASSAGVAGNEQFF. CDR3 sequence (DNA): TGTGCCAGCAGCGCCGGGGTAGCGGGCAATGAGCAGTTCTTC.

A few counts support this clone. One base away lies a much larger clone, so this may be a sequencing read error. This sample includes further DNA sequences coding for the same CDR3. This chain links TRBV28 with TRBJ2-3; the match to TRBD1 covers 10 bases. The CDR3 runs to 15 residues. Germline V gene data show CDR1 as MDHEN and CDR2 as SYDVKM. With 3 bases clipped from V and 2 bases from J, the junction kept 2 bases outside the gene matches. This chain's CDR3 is CASSLGQGHTDTQYF. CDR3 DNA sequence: TGTGCCAGCAGTTTGGGACAGGGGCACACAGATACGCAGTATTTT. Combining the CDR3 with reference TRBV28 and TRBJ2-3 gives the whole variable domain DVKVTQSSRYLVKRTGEKVFLECVQDMDHENMFWYRQDPGLGLRLIYFSYDVKMKEKGDIPEGYSVSREKKERFSLILESASTNQTSMYLCASSLGQGHTDTQYFGPGTRLTVL.

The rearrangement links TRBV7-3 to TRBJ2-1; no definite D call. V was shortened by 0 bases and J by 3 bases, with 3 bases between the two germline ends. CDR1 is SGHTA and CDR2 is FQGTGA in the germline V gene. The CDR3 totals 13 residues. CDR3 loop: CASSLTDYNEQFF. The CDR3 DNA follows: TGTGCCAGCAGCTTAACGGACTACAATGAGCAGTTCTTC.

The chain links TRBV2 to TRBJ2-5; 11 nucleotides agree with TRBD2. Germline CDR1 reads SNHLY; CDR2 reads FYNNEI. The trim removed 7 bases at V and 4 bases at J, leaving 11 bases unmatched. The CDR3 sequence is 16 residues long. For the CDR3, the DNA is TGTGCCAGCACTCTATCTAGCGGGAGGAAAGGAGAGACCCAGTACTTC. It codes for CASTLSSGRKGETQYF.

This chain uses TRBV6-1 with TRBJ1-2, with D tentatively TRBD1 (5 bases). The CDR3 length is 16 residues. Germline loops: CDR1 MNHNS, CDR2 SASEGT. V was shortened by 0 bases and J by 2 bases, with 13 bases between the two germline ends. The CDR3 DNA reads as TGTGCCAGCAGTGAAGCGCTTGGGGCACCCAACTATGGCTACACCTTC. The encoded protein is CASSEALGAPNYGYTF.

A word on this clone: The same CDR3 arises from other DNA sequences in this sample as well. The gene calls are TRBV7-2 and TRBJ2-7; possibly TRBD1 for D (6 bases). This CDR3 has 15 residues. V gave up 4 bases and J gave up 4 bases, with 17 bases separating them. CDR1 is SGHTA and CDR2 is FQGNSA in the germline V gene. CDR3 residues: CASSWSGTSRYEQYF. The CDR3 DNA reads TGTGCCAGCAGCTGGTCCGGGACATCTAGGTACGAGCAGTACTTC.

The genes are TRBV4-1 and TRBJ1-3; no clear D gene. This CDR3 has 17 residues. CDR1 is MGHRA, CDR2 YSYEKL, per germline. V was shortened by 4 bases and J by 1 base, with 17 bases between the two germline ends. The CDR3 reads CASSLRTVSPSGNTIYF. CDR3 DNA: TGCGCCAGCAGCCTCCGGACCGTCTCTCCTTCTGGAAACACCATATATTTT.

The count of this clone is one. The CDR3 coding sequence is TGTGCAAGTCGCACAGGTTTCTCCTACAATGAGCAGTTCTTC. It is translated as CASRTGFSYNEQFF. The chain recombines TRBV12-2 with TRBJ2-1; the D segment call TRBD1 is taken from the table without a DNA check. TRBV12-2 is a known pseudogene. The CDR3 runs to 14 residues.

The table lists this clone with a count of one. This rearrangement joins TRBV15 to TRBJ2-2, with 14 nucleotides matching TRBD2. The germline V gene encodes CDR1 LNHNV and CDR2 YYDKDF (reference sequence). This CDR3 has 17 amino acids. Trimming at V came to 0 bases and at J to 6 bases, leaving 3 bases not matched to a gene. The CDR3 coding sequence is TGTGCCACCAGCAGAGAGGGACTAGCGGGAGCCCCCGGGGAGCTGTTTTTT. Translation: CATSREGLAGAPGELFF.

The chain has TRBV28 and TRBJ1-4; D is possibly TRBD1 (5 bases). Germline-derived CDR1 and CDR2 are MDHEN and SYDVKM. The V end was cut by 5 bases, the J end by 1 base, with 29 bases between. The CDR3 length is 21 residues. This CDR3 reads CASSSFSPRLEGQGTNEKLFF. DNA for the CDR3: TGTGCCAGCAGTAGTTTCTCCCCCCGCCTGGAAGGGCAGGGAACTAATGAAAAACTGTTTTTT.

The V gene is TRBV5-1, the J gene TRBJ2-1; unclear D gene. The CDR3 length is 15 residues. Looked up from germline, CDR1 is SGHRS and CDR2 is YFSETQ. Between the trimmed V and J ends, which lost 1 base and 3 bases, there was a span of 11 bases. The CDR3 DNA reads TGCGCCAGCAGCTTGTCTTCGGCCCTCTACAATGAGCAGTTCTTC. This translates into CASSLSSALYNEQFF.

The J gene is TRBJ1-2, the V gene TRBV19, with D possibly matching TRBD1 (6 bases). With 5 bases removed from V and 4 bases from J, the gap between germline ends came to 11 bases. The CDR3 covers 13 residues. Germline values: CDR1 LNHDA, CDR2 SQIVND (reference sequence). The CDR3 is CASSSQGTYGYTF. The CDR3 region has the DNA TGTGCCAGTAGTTCACAGGGCACCTATGGCTACACCTTC.

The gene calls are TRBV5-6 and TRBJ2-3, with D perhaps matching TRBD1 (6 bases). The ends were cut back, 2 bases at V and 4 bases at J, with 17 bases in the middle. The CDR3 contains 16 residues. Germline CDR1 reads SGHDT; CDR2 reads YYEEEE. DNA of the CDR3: TGTGCCAGCAGCTTCTACCGGGACACCCTCGCAGATACGCAGTATTTT. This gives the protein CASSFYRDTLADTQYF.

CDR3 in amino acids: CASSEDLGGVGEQYF. In DNA, the CDR3 is TGTGCCAGCAGTGAAGACCTGGGAGGGGTGGGCGAGCAGTACTTC. The chain has TRBV6-1 and TRBJ2-7; 7 bases agree with TRBD2. V was clipped by 1 base and J by 6 bases; unmatched bases: 9. CDR3 length: 15 amino acids. Germline CDR1 is MNHNS and CDR2 is SASEGT.

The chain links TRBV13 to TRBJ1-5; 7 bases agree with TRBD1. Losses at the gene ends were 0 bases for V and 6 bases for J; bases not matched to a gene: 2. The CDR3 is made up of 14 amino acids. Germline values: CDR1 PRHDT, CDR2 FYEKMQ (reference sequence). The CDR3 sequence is CASSLGTGTQPQHF. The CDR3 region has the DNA TGTGCCAGCAGCTTAGGGACAGGGACTCAGCCCCAGCATTTT.

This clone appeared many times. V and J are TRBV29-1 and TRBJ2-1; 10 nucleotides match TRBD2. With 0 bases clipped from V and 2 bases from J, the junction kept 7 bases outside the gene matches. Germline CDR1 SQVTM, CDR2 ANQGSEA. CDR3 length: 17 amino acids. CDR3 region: CSVEEGRAGGPYNEQFF. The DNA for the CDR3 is TGCAGCGTTGAAGAAGGGCGAGCGGGAGGGCCCTACAATGAGCAGTTCTTC.